This passage covers 10 T cell receptor beta chains from one sample sequenced in a study of cytomegalovirus exposure and HLA in healthy donors. Primers included in the PCR were 60 Vbeta and 13 Jbeta primers. Measured with immunoSEQ multiplex PCR; TCRdb has only the in-frame clones, and not every one. The sample contains roughly 72,000 clones, around 74% of which appear only once. Sequenced material: PBMCs. These receptors came from a human donor in good health.

The V and J genes are TRBV7-9 and TRBJ1-3; D call uncertain. Germline V gene sequence: CDR1 SEHNR, CDR2 FQNEAQ (reference sequence). The CDR3 loop spans 14 amino acids. The V end lost 8 bases, the J end lost 0 bases, and 11 bases lay between the germline ends. The CDR3 coding sequence is TGTGCCAGCCCCCCTCGTAGCTCTGGAAACACCATATATTTT. As protein: CASPPRSSGNTIYF.

This clone was counted a single time. This chain uses TRBV5-6 with TRBJ2-7; possible D gene TRBD2, 7 bases. Germline V gives CDR1 SGHDT, CDR2 YYEEEE. V gave up 5 bases and J gave up 5 bases, with 11 bases separating them. This CDR3 has 12 amino acids. The CDR3, as DNA: TGTGCCAGCAGTCGAGGGGGGGACGAGCAGTACTTC. Its translation: CASSRGGDEQYF.

The genes are TRBV5-1 and TRBJ1-1, with D possibly matching TRBD1 (5 bases). This CDR3 comprises 14 residues. Germline CDR1 reads SGHRS; CDR2 reads YFSETQ. V dropped 7 bases and J dropped 10 bases, with 23 bases sitting between them. The CDR3 loop reads CASRGGSQGRVAFF. In DNA form, the CDR3 reads TGCGCCAGCCGGGGCGGGAGTCAGGGTAGAGTAGCTTTCTTT.

The rearrangement joins TRBV6-4 to TRBJ2-2; TRBD1 agrees at 9 bases. V shed 4 bases and J 5 bases; nucleotides not matched to a gene: 8. The CDR3 has 16 amino acids. From germline, CDR1 is MRHNA and CDR2 SNTAGT. The CDR3 sequence is CASSAGTGRGTGELFF. For the CDR3, the DNA is TGTGCCAGCAGTGCTGGGACAGGGAGAGGAACCGGGGAGCTGTTTTTT.

The V gene is TRBV4-1, the J gene TRBJ2-1, with a weak D call TRBD1 (6 bases). Germline lookup yields CDR1 MGHRA and CDR2 YSYEKL. V dropped 0 bases and J dropped 8 bases, with 14 bases sitting between them. This CDR3 region has 15 residues. The CDR3 loop reads CASSQDYYRVDEQFF. CDR3 nucleotides: TGCGCCAGCAGCCAAGATTATTACAGGGTCGATGAGCAGTTCTTC.

The genes are TRBV19 and TRBJ2-7; possibly TRBD2 for D (6 bases). With 2 bases removed from V and 7 bases from J, the gap between germline ends came to 15 bases. This CDR3 region has 14 residues. Germline CDR1 is LNHDA and CDR2 is SQIVND (reference sequence). In DNA form, the CDR3 reads TGTGCCAGTAGTATAAAGCTTCTAGGGAGGGAGCAGTACTTC. This sequence encodes CASSIKLLGREQYF.

The chain has TRBV6-5 and TRBJ2-5, with D tentatively TRBD2 (6 bases). The CDR3 is made up of 12 amino acids. V was cut by 6 bases and J by 2 bases, with 7 bases left in between. Germline loops: CDR1 MNHEY, CDR2 SVGAGI. The CDR3, as DNA: TGTGCCAGCAGCGGAGGGCAAGAGACCCAGTACTTC. Protein: CASSGGQETQYF.

The chain couples TRBV25-1 to TRBJ1-1; no reliable D call. In germline, CDR1 is MGHDK, CDR2 SYGVNS. Trimming pared 6 bases from V and 7 bases from J, leaving 18 bases between. This CDR3 has 14 amino acids. CDR3 DNA sequence: TGTGCCAGCAGCCTCAGAAGGGATGGGAGTGAAGCTTTCTTT. This gives the protein CASSLRRDGSEAFF.

The rearrangement joins TRBV18 to TRBJ2-3; the match to TRBD1 covers 7 bases. The ends lost 5 bases at V and 1 base at J; junction bases unmatched: 3. The germline V gene encodes CDR1 KGHSH and CDR2 LQKENI. This CDR3 has 14 residues. The CDR3 nucleotides are TGTGCCAGCTCAGGAACAGGGGGCACAGATACGCAGTATTTT. It yields the protein CASSGTGGTDTQYF.

This chain links TRBV15 with TRBJ2-1; a possible D gene is TRBD2 (5 bases). CDR1 and CDR2 (germline): LNHNV, YYDKDF (reference sequence). The CDR3 has 16 amino acids. V was cut by 2 bases and J by 3 bases, with 14 bases left in between. The CDR3 region is CATSRHQGSYYNEQFF. CDR3 DNA sequence: TGTGCCACCAGCAGACACCAAGGGAGCTACTACAATGAGCAGTTCTTC. Full variable domain (missing parts from reference TRBV15 and TRBJ2-1): DAMVIQNPRYQVTQFGKPVTLSCSQTLNHNVMYWYQQKSSQAPKLLFHYYDKDFNNEADTPDNFQSRRPNTSFCFLDIRSPGLGDTAMYLCATSRHQGSYYNEQFFGPGTRLTVL.